This TCR beta chain was observed in a study of T cell responses to AZD1222 COVID-19 vaccine. TCRdb's table, derived via immunoSEQ multiplex PCR, lists solely in-frame clones and lacks some. Of roughly 140,000 clones detected, 82% appear once; the ten largest clones hold less than 5%. The sequence derives from an adult in good health. Sequencing was performed on peripheral blood, taken on day 0 of MenACWY control vaccination.

The CDR3 here is CASSLWSGANVLTF. In nucleotides, the CDR3 is TGTGCCAGCAGTTTGTGGTCTGGGGCCAACGTCCTGACTTTC. V and J are TRBV27 and TRBJ2-6; D not resolved. This CDR3 comprises 14 residues. V shed 3 bases and J shed 1 base, with 4 bases lying between them. CDR1 and CDR2 (germline): MNHEY, SMNVEV (reference sequence).